Given below is one TCR beta chain in context. Its antigen is unidentified. V gave up 1 base and J gave up 7 bases; unmatched junction bases: 5. CDR3 length equals 15 residues. Oncomine TCR Beta short-read sequencing was applied to DNA from cultured CD4+ T cells. TCRdb reprocessed the PCR reads with MiXCR, giving one entry per CDR3 protein. The repertoire holds about 18,000 distinct CDR3 sequences, with around 78% as singletons. The source of the sample is a study of vaccination and CD4 T cells after COVID-19. Study context: Following dose two, a median about 72 days (range 14 to 241) passed before post-vaccine samples were taken.

Treatment reported: roughly 10-day PBMC culture with coronavirus spike peptide pools or control peptides (ViraFEST assay). ViraFEST sequenced TCRs after peptide-pool expansion of antigen-specific T cells. Investigators isolated CD4+ T cells by negative selection after roughly 10 days of culture. The V call is TRBV12-3 or TRBV12-4, the J call TRBJ2-5, with 11 bases aligning to TRBD2. The sample in question was CD4+ T cells from blood, cultured in vitro, obtained after SARS-CoV-2 vaccination. This receptor was taken from a human donor who received a COVID-19 vaccine. The CDR3 is CASSLGLAGSVTQYF. CDR3 nucleotides: TGTGCCAGCAGTTTAGGACTAGCGGGGTCCGTGACCCAGTACTTC.